Listed below are T cell receptor beta chains from one sample, sequenced in a study of molecular identifiers for immune sequencing clone quantification. TCRdb called the PCR reads again in MiXCR, with one record for every CDR3 protein. The sample comprises approximately 97,000 distinct CDR3 sequences, 24% of which are singletons, and roughly 1% rests with the top ten. Sequencing was performed on naive CD8+ T cells from blood, with Jurkat cell RNA spiked in. These receptors were taken from a human donor in good health. Some libraries in this study had Jurkat cell RNA spiked in. The CDR3 runs from the conserved cysteine through the conserved F or W. A D gene is named only where the DNA matches it firmly.

j_gene | v_gene | d_gene | CDR3aa
TRBJ1-2 | TRBV4-1 | NA | CASSQDRVSGDYGYTF
TRBJ2-1 | TRBV11-2 | NA | CASSLGPPEQFF
TRBJ2-7 | TRBV2 | NA | CAINSAGTYEQYF
TRBJ2-3 | TRBV12-2 | NA | CASRHPGRVHADAQYF
TRBJ1-1 | TRBV4-1 | NA | CASSNTGSGNTEAFF
TRBJ2-7 | TRBV7-9 | NA | CASSPRGARYEQYF
TRBJ1-4 | TRBV13 | NA | CASTGTNEKLFF
TRBJ1-1 | TRBV20-1 | NA | CSASMTGSNTEAFF
TRBJ1-1 | TRBV28 | NA | CASNPDLNTEAFF
TRBJ2-3 | TRBV2 | NA | CASSEYGALDTQYF
TRBJ1-2 | TRBV9 | TRBD1 | CASSSQQGGNYGYTF
TRBJ2-2 | TRBV12-3/TRBV12-4 | NA | CASIPARGWTGELFF
TRBJ2-4 | TRBV20-1 | NA | CSASGELWVLAKNIQYF
TRBJ2-1 | TRBV5-6 | TRBD2 | CASSLPPAGVGNEQFF
TRBJ1-1 | TRBV18 | TRBD1 | CASSREDRAVMNTEAFF
TRBJ2-6 | TRBV28 | NA | CASRGQGWSGANVLTF
TRBJ1-2 | TRBV12-3/TRBV12-4 | NA | CASTGLGGYTF
TRBJ2-4 | TRBV6-6 | NA | CASSYSTFGIQYF
TRBJ2-5 | TRBV10-1 | TRBD2 | CTNSESGSGGLETQYF
TRBJ1-1 | TRBV4-1 | NA | CASSQDIRDWATEAFF
TRBJ1-5 | TRBV2 | TRBD1 | CASGTGTALSPQHF
TRBJ2-1 | TRBV24-1 | NA | CATSDTSTGREQFF
TRBJ2-2 | TRBV29-1 | NA | CSVVDGSNTGELFF
TRBJ2-5 | TRBV14 | NA | CASSQDRGEQPHETQYF
TRBJ1-1 | TRBV7-9 | NA | CASSIQQGSRTEAFF
TRBJ1-1 | TRBV4-1 | NA | CASSQKGRGEAFF
TRBJ1-5 | TRBV7-9 | NA | CASSSTGGGNQPQHF
TRBJ2-7 | TRBV4-1 | NA | CASSQGDGSYEQYF
TRBJ2-7 | TRBV5-6 | TRBD2 | CASSSLTSGRSYEQYF
TRBJ2-3 | TRBV4-1 | NA | CASSQAWGTDTQYF
TRBJ2-7 | TRBV7-9 | NA | CASSPSAAYEQYF
TRBJ1-3 | TRBV9 | NA | CASSVGIGAGNTIYF
TRBJ2-7 | TRBV5-5 | NA | CASSLEVAFYEQYF
TRBJ2-3 | TRBV6-6 | TRBD2 | CASSYRGDETSGGRDTDTQYF
TRBJ2-1 | TRBV29-1 | NA | CSVEDAGANEQFF
TRBJ2-1 | TRBV28 | TRBD2 | CASSAGLANEQFF
TRBJ1-5 | TRBV19 | NA | CASSIGVNQPQHF
TRBJ2-1 | TRBV7-6 | NA | CASSLASPLAGAYNEQFF
NA | TRBV7-6 | NA | CASSFRVDGADTQHF
TRBJ1-6 | TRBV4-3 | NA | CASSQRGRIRPLHF
TRBJ2-5 | TRBV15 | NA | CATSTRQSQETQYF
TRBJ2-5 | TRBV7-6 | NA | CASSDRLVPAIETQYF
TRBJ2-2 | TRBV6-6 | TRBD2 | CASSYYDSRDYSNTGELFF
TRBJ2-7 | TRBV3-1 | NA | CASSQDLGARSSYEQYF
TRBJ1-1 | TRBV27 | NA | CASSPAGWTEAFF
TRBJ2-7 | TRBV9 | TRBD2 | CASSSGLHYEQYF
TRBJ2-2 | TRBV6-5 | NA | CASSILWLNTGELFF
TRBJ2-7 | TRBV27 | NA | CASSPGTLEQYF
TRBJ2-5 | TRBV28 | NA | CASSSPRKGRQETQYF
TRBJ2-7 | TRBV19 | TRBD1 | CASSITHLTGNEQYF
TRBJ2-5 | TRBV2 | TRBD1 | CASIDIQVMDREETQYF
TRBJ2-1 | TRBV24-1 | NA | CATSATGYGEQFF
TRBJ2-3 | TRBV13 | NA | CASSSELRGSTDTQYF
TRBJ1-5 | TRBV4-3 | NA | CASSQDQAFQPQHF